This T cell receptor beta chain comes out of a study of T cells after yellow fever vaccination. Study-wide points: The secondary response was weaker, and its peak arrived faster, on day 5 versus 15. Highly abundant clonotypes carried over from the bulk population could end up in FACS-sorted repertoires as contaminants. Post-booster samples contained most primary-vaccination clones (approximately 95% CD4, about 90% CD8).

The authors made TCR cDNA by 5'RACE template switching, adding a universal primer site and UMIs. TCRdb re-called the 5' RACE reads through MiXCR, storing one row per CDR3 protein. The sample carries over 110,000 distinct CDR3 sequences, roughly 8% recorded once. The germline V gene encodes CDR1 SGHTA and CDR2 FQGTGA. The CDR3 consists of 14 residues. V was clipped by 6 bases and J by 2 bases, with 13 bases between them. The sample holds many counts of this clonotype. Its antigen is not identified. The chain combines TRBV7-3 with TRBJ2-5, with D possibly matching TRBD1 (6 bases). This specimen consisted of CD4+ T cells sorted from PBMCs, obtained 5 days after the yellow fever booster vaccination. The TCR was taken from a young man who received the YFV17D yellow fever vaccine. CDR3 protein: CASSPSGTQETQYF. The CDR3 coding sequence is TGTGCCAGCAGTCCCTCCGGGACACAAGAGACCCAGTACTTC.